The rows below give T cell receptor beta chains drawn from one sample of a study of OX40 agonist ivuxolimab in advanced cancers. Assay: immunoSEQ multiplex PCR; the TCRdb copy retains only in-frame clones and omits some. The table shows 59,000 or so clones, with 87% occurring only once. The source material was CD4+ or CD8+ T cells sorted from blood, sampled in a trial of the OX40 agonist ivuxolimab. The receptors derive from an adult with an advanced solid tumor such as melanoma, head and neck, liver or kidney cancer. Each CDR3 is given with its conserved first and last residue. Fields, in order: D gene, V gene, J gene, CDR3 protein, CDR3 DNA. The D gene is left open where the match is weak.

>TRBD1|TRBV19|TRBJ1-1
CASSIRGQGTNTEAFF
TGTGCCAGTAGTATAAGAGGACAGGGGACGAACACTGAAGCTTTCTTT
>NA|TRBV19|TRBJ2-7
CASSSGGNAYEQYF
TGTGCCAGTAGTAGTGGGGGGAACGCCTACGAGCAGTACTTC
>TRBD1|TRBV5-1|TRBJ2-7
CASSADAGTVPSYEQYF
TGCGCCAGCAGCGCGGATGCCGGGACAGTCCCCTCCTACGAGCAGTACTTC
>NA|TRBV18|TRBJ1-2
CASSPGGSYGYTF
TGTGCCAGCTCACCAGGGGGCAGCTATGGCTACACCTTC
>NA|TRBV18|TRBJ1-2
CASSPDRTPRYGYTF
TGTGCCAGCTCACCTGATAGGACGCCGCGCTATGGCTACACCTTC
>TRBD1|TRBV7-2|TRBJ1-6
CASSLGTGETSYNSPLHF
TGTGCCAGCAGCTTAGGGACAGGGGAGACCTCCTATAATTCACCCCTCCACTTT
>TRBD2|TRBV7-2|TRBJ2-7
CASSQPVGTSGAYEQYF
TGTGCCAGCAGCCAGCCGGTCGGGACTAGCGGAGCCTACGAGCAGTACTTC
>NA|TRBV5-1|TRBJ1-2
CASSWTKNYGYTF
TGCGCCAGCAGCTGGACAAAGAACTATGGCTACACCTTC
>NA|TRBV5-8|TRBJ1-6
CASSPMQGSNYNSPLHF
TGTGCCAGCAGCCCGATGCAAGGGAGCAACTATAATTCACCCCTCCACTTT
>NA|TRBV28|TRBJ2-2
CASSDRFISGELFF
TGTGCCAGCAGTGATAGGTTTATATCCGGTGAGCTGTTTTTT
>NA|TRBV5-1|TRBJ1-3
CASSLLTGVVIYF
TGCGCCAGCAGCTTGCTGACGGGGGTTGTCATATATTTT
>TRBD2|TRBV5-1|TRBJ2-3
CASSPRPRTGTSGDRVADTQYF
TGCGCCAGCAGCCCCCGGCCCCGAACCGGGACTAGCGGAGACAGAGTGGCGGATACGCAGTATTTT
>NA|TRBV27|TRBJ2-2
CARHHQRTGELFF
TGTGCCAGACATCATCAGAGAACCGGGGAGCTGTTTTTT
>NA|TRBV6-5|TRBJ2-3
CASSLQGSTTDTQYF
TGTGCCAGCAGCCTACAGGGCTCCACCACAGATACGCAGTATTTT
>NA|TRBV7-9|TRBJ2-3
CASSLVGSLLDTQYF
TGTGCCAGCAGCTTAGTTGGTAGCTTACTAGATACGCAGTATTTT
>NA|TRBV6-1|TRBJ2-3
CASSEFSRTDTQYF
TGTGCCAGCAGTGAATTTAGTCGCACAGATACGCAGTATTTT
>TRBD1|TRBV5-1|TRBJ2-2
CASSLVSGQGAFGELFF
TGCGCCAGCAGCTTGGTCTCCGGACAGGGGGCTTTCGGGGAGCTGTTTTTT
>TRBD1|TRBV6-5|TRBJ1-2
CASSYTTGIPYGYTF
TGTGCCAGCAGTTACACGACAGGGATCCCCTATGGCTACACCTTC
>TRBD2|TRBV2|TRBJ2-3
CASSMAGGPSDTQYF
TGTGCCAGCAGTATGGCGGGGGGGCCATCCGATACGCAGTATTTT
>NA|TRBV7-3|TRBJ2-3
CASSLGGTTDTQYF
TGTGCCAGCAGCTTAGGCGGGACAACAGATACGCAGTATTTT
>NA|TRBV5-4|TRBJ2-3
CASSSGWGVGTDTQYF
TGTGCCAGCAGCTCCGGATGGGGGGTGGGCACAGATACGCAGTATTTT
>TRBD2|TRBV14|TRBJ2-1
CASSPQRLAGGTSSYNEQFF
TGTGCCAGCAGCCCTCAAAGATTGGCGGGAGGCACGAGCTCCTACAATGAGCAGTTCTTC
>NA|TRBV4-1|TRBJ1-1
CASSQGFGGGAFF
TGCGCCAGCAGCCAGGGGTTCGGAGGGGGAGCTTTCTTT
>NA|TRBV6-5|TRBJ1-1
CASSYSGEASTEAFF
TGTGCCAGCAGTTACTCGGGGGAGGCGAGCACTGAAGCTTTCTTT
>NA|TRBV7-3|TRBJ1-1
CASSFRNTEAFF
TGTGCCAGCAGCTTCAGGAACACTGAAGCTTTCTTT
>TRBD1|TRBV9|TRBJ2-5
CASSVSPQQGVETQYF
TGTGCCAGCAGCGTATCTCCTCAGCAGGGGGTAGAGACCCAGTACTTC
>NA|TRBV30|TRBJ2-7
CAWTGTYEQYF
TGTGCCTGGACAGGGACCTACGAGCAGTACTTC
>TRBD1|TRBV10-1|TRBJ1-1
CASSTGTGLPNTEAFF
TGCGCCAGCAGTACCGGGACAGGACTTCCGAACACTGAAGCTTTCTTT
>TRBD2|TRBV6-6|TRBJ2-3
CASTNPERGGGAQYF
TGTGCCAGTACCAACCCGGAGCGGGGGGGCGGAGCGCAGTATTTT
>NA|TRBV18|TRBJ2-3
CASSPSQATTDTQYF
TGTGCCAGCTCACCAAGTCAGGCAACCACAGATACGCAGTATTTT